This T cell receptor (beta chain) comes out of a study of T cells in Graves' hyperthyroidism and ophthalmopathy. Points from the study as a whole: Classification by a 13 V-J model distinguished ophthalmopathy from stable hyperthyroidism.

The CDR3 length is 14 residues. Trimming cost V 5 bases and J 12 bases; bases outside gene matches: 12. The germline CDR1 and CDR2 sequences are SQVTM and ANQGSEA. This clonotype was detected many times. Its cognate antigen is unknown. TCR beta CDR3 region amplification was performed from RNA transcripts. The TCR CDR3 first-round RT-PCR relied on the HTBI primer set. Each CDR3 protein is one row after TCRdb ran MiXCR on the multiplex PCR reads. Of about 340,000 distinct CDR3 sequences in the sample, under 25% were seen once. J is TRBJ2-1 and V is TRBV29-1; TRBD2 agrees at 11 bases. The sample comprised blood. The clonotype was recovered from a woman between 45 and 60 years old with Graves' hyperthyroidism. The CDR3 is CSVSVSGRGGVQFF. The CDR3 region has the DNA TGCAGCGTTTCAGTTAGCGGGAGGGGCGGGGTGCAGTTCTTC.